A single sample gave rise to the 22 T cell receptor beta chains below, sequenced in a study of CD8 T cells in Susac syndrome. After extraction with the RNeasy kit, roughly 0.5 to 1 ug of the RNA was reverse transcribed using random hexamers. TCRdb ran MiXCR on the immunoSEQ multiplex PCR reads and lists one entry per CDR3 protein. The sample lists about 140,000 distinct CDR3 sequences, about 95% occurring once. The material sequenced was CD4+ T cells from PBMCs. These receptors originate from a human donor with multiple sclerosis.

The chain couples TRBV12-3 or TRBV12-4 to TRBJ1-5; the D is unclear. Trimming took 3 bases from V and 11 from J, leaving 8 bases between them. The CDR3 is made up of 11 amino acids. As DNA, the CDR3 is TGTGCCAGCAGTTTGGGATGGTCCCAGCATTTT. Translated, it gives CASSLGWSQHF.

The chain uses TRBV7-9 and TRBJ2-1; 10 bases map to TRBD1. CDR3 size: 16 residues. Per the germline V gene, CDR1 is SEHNR and CDR2 is FQNEAQ (reference sequence). V lost 1 base and J lost 5; bases outside the gene matches: 5. The CDR3 bases are TGTGCCAGCAGCTTAGTCGTCGGGACAGGGGACAATGAGCAGTTCTTC. Its translation is CASSLVVGTGDNEQFF.

The CDR3 DNA sequence: TGTGCCATCAGTGAGTCGGGCCCCGCGGAGCAGTTCTTC. Encoded protein: CAISESGPAEQFF. The chain recombines TRBV10-3 with TRBJ2-1, with D unclear. The CDR3 contains 13 residues. CDR1 is ENHRY, CDR2 SYGVKD, per germline. V was shortened by 0 bases and J by 10 bases, with 10 bases between the two germline ends.

The V and J genes are TRBV20-1 and TRBJ1-2, with a weak D call TRBD1 (5 bases). Germline CDR1 and CDR2: DFQATT and SNEGSKA (reference sequence). CDR3 length: 14 residues. V lost 0 bases and J 3 bases, leaving 11 bases between the germline ends. DNA for the CDR3: TGCAGTGCTAGAGATCGGCAGGGATACTATGGCTACACCTTC. This gives the protein CSARDRQGYYGYTF.

J is TRBJ2-7 and V is TRBV3-1; D remains ambiguous. Germline-derived CDR1 and CDR2 are LGHDT and YNNKEL (reference sequence). The CDR3 is 12 residues long. Trimming took off 1 base at V and 7 bases at J, with 8 bases between the two ends. The CDR3 DNA follows: TGTGCCAGCAGCCAAGTCGGCATGGAGCAGTACTTC. Its translation is CASSQVGMEQYF.

The V and J genes are TRBV9 and TRBJ2-5; 7 positions agree with TRBD1. CDR3 length: 16 amino acids. V dropped 3 bases and J dropped 2; count of bases not matched to a gene: 10. Looked up from germline, CDR1 is SGDLS and CDR2 is YYNGEE. The CDR3 DNA follows: TGTGCCAGCAGCGCAGAACCGGGACAGACACAAGAGACCCAGTACTTC. The encoded protein is CASSAEPGQTQETQYF.

The rearrangement uses TRBV29-1 and TRBJ2-3; 8 nucleotides align to TRBD2. The trim removed 6 bases at V and 7 bases at J, leaving 12 bases unmatched. The CDR3 runs 14 residues. Germline loops: CDR1 SQVTM, CDR2 ANQGSEA. The CDR3 DNA reads TGCAGCGTGAGGGTCGGCGGGAGGATAAATACGCAGTATTTT. As protein: CSVRVGGRINTQYF.

The V gene is TRBV24-1, the J gene TRBJ2-5; TRBD1 might be the D (5 bases). The germline gives CDR1 KGHDR, CDR2 SFDVKD. The CDR3 consists of 14 residues. V was trimmed by 3 bases and J by 2 bases, leaving 9 bases between them. CDR3 in amino acids: CATSDPQGQETQYF. In DNA, the CDR3 is TGTGCCACCAGTGATCCCCAGGGACAAGAGACCCAGTACTTC.

This clonotype was observed a handful of times. The chain couples TRBV14 to TRBJ2-7, with unresolved D. The CDR3 totals 12 residues. Per the germline V gene, CDR1 is SGHDN and CDR2 is FVKESK. V was pared by 4 bases and J by 2 bases, with 6 bases between. The CDR3 reads CASSPVPYEQYF. Here the CDR3 DNA reads TGTGCCAGCAGCCCAGTCCCCTACGAGCAGTACTTC.

V usage is TRBV2 and J usage is TRBJ2-5, with 10 bases matching TRBD2. Germline V lookup: CDR1 SNHLY, CDR2 FYNNEI. There are 18 residues in the CDR3. V lost 1 base, J lost 1 base, and 9 bases stayed unmatched. For the CDR3, the DNA is TGTGCCAGCAGTGAAGGATCTAGCGGGAGTCTGGGCCAAGAGACCCAGTACTTC. Protein sequence: CASSEGSSGSLGQETQYF.

DNA of the CDR3: TGTGCCAGCAGCCGGAGCGGGAGCAATGAGCAGTTCTTC. Translating gives CASSRSGSNEQFF. The gene calls are TRBV9 and TRBJ2-1; TRBD2 aligns across 8 bases. J lost 6 bases, V lost 4 bases, and 3 bases had no gene match. Germline V CDR1 and CDR2: SGDLS, YYNGEE. The CDR3 length is 13 residues.

This clonotype was observed a single time. The rearrangement joins TRBV25-1 to TRBJ1-1; TRBD1 might be the D (6 bases). The CDR3 is 17 amino acids. Looked up from germline, CDR1 is MGHDK and CDR2 is SYGVNS. V gave up 1 base and J gave up 3 bases, with 18 bases separating them. The CDR3 bases are TGTGCCAGCAGTGAATGTGGACAGCCTAGACCTTACACTGAAGCTTTCTTT. Translated, it gives CASSECGQPRPYTEAFF.

The chain couples TRBV12-3 or TRBV12-4 to TRBJ2-5; TRBD2 matches at 11 bases. The junction had 10 bases not matched to a gene; V was cut back by 5 bases and J by 5 bases. This CDR3 has 16 amino acids. The CDR3 loop is CASSPTSGKLAETQYF. As DNA, the CDR3 is TGTGCCAGCAGTCCGACTAGCGGGAAACTCGCGGAGACCCAGTACTTC.

The V call is TRBV5-6, the J call TRBJ1-2, with TRBD1 matching over 11 bases. The V and J ends lost 2 bases and 4 bases, in that order; junction bases with no gene match: 1. The V gene's germline CDR1 is SGHDT and CDR2 YYEEEE. This CDR3 has 14 residues. The DNA for the CDR3 is TGTGCCAGCAGCTTTGGACAGGGGGCCTATGGCTACACCTTC. Protein sequence: CASSFGQGAYGYTF. Full variable domain (missing parts from reference TRBV5-6 and TRBJ1-2): DAGVTQSPTHLIKTRGQQVTLRCSPKSGHDTVSWYQQALGQGPQFIFQYYEEEERQRGNFPDRFSGHQFPNYSSELNVNALLLGDSALYLCASSFGQGAYGYTFGSGTRLTVV.

The rearrangement uses TRBV18 and TRBJ2-5; D is possibly TRBD1 (6 bases). Between the trimmed V and J ends, which lost 3 bases and 4 bases, there was a span of 9 bases. CDR1 and CDR2 from the germline V gene are KGHSH and LQKENI. The CDR3 spans 13 residues. The CDR3 bases are TGTGCCAGCTCACCGGGACACGGAGAGACCCAGTACTTC. It encodes CASSPGHGETQYF.

V gene TRBV7-2 combines with J gene TRBJ2-1, with 9 bases matching TRBD2. CDR1 and CDR2 (germline): SGHTA, FQGNSA. With V trimmed by 5 bases and J by 10 bases, 6 bases remained unmatched. The CDR3 length is 13 residues. The CDR3 loop reads CASSLNSGREQFF. DNA of the CDR3: TGTGCCAGCAGCCTAAATAGCGGGAGAGAGCAGTTCTTC.

This chain links TRBV20-1 with TRBJ2-7; the match to TRBD2 covers 10 bases. Germline CDR1 and CDR2: DFQATT and SNEGSKA (reference sequence). This CDR3 is 15 amino acids long. The trim removed 0 bases at V and 7 bases at J, leaving 9 bases unmatched. The CDR3 region is CSARDGSGGAREQYF. The CDR3 DNA sequence: TGCAGTGCTAGAGATGGGAGCGGGGGGGCGCGGGAGCAGTACTTC.

This chain's CDR3 is CASSPPTSLNTGELFF. The CDR3 DNA follows: TGTGCCAGCAGCCCCCCGACTAGCCTGAACACCGGGGAGCTGTTTTTT. V gene TRBV3-1 combines with J gene TRBJ2-2; 7 positions agree with TRBD2. CDR3 length: 16 amino acids. Germline CDR1 LGHDT, CDR2 YNNKEL (reference sequence). V trimming: 4 bases; J trimming: 1 base; junction bases outside the gene matches: 6.

The J gene is TRBJ2-7, the V gene TRBV20-1; D is perhaps TRBD2 (6 bases). The CDR3 spans 12 residues. CDR1 is DFQATT and CDR2 is SNEGSKA in the germline V gene (reference sequence). The CDR3 spells CIIAVVGYEQYF. DNA of the CDR3: TGCATAATAGCGGTTGTGGGCTACGAGCAGTACTTC.

The V and J genes are TRBV14 and TRBJ2-7; D possibly corresponds to TRBD1 (6 bases). V was pared by 2 bases and J by 4 bases, with 15 bases between. Germline values: CDR1 SGHDN, CDR2 FVKESK. This CDR3 is 15 amino acids long. CDR3 sequence: CASSQKLGQTYEQYF. For the CDR3, the DNA is TGTGCCAGCAGCCAAAAACTGGGACAAACATACGAGCAGTACTTC.

This clonotype has just a few counts. This sequence joins TRBV12-3 or TRBV12-4 and TRBJ2-3, with unresolved D. The CDR3 runs to 11 residues. V was trimmed by 4 bases and J by 6 bases, leaving 5 bases between them. This CDR3 reads CASSSGDTQYF. In DNA, the CDR3 is TGTGCCAGCAGTTCCGGCGATACGCAGTATTTT.

V gene TRBV28 combines with J gene TRBJ2-7, with TRBD2 matching over 8 bases. The CDR3 extends over 15 amino acids. After removal of 5 bases from V and 5 bases from J, the junction contained 11 bases not matched to a gene. Germline loops: CDR1 MDHEN, CDR2 SYDVKM. The CDR3 nucleotides read TGTGCCAGCAGTCGACTGGGGAGCGGGGGCAACGAGCAGTACTTC. It translates to CASSRLGSGGNEQYF.